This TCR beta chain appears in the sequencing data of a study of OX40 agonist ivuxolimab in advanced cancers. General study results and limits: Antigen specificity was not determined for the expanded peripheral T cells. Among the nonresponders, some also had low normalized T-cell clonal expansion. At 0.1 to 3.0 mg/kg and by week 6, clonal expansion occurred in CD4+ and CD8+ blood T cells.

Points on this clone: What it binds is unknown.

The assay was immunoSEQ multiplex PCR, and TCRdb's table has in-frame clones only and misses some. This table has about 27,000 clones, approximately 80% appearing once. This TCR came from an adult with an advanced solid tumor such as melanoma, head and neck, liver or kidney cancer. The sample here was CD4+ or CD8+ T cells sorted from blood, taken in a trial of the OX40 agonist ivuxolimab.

The CDR3 is CASRLQGNTEAFF. The CDR3 DNA sequence: TGTGCCAGCAGATTACAGGGGAACACTGAAGCTTTCTTT. The rearrangement uses TRBV13 and TRBJ1-1, with a weak D call TRBD1 (6 bases). V lost 6 bases and J lost 1, with 9 bases in between. The CDR3 runs to 13 residues. Germline V CDR1 and CDR2: PRHDT, FYEKMQ (reference sequence).